Following are 24 T cell receptor beta chains from one sample sequenced in a study of blood T cell repertoires in COVID-19. Clones were read by immunoSEQ multiplex PCR, and TCRdb kept only the in-frame ones, dropping some. The table shows around 160,000 clones, with roughly 81% occurring only once. Sequenced sample: peripheral blood. The receptor set was obtained from a human donor with acute or convalescent COVID-19. The donor label of this sample is uncertain.

This chain links TRBV6-6 with TRBJ2-7, with 7 bases that match TRBD2. Trimming removed 8 bases from V and 2 bases from J; junction bases left unmatched: 9. Germline lookup yields CDR1 MNHNY and CDR2 SVGAGI (reference sequence). The CDR3 contains 14 residues. This CDR3 reads CASLCRGEPYEQYV. Here the CDR3 DNA reads TGTGCCAGCCTCTGCCGGGGGGAGCCCTACGAGCAGTACGTC.

The V and J genes are TRBV9 and TRBJ2-7; 8 nucleotides line up with TRBD2. V trimming: 0 bases; J trimming: 0 bases; junction bases outside the gene matches: 2. This CDR3 region has 15 residues. The V gene's germline CDR1 is SGDLS and CDR2 YYNGEE. The CDR3 sequence is CASSVAGGPSYEQYF. The DNA of the CDR3 is TGTGCCAGCAGCGTAGCGGGGGGGCCCTCCTACGAGCAGTACTTC.

As for this clone: The same CDR3 can be traced to other DNA sequences in this sample. The chain is built from TRBV24-1 and TRBJ1-1; D remains ambiguous. The V and J ends lost 3 bases and 0 bases respectively, with 4 bases between them. The V gene's germline CDR1 is KGHDR and CDR2 SFDVKD. CDR3 size: 13 residues. CDR3 DNA sequence: TGTGCCACCAGTGATCCAGTGAACACTGAAGCTTTCTTT. Protein: CATSDPVNTEAFF.

V and J are TRBV9 and TRBJ2-7; tentatively, D is TRBD2 (5 bases). The V end was cut by 0 bases, the J end by 0 bases, with 16 bases between. Germline CDR1 is SGDLS and CDR2 is YYNGEE. The CDR3 runs 17 residues. CDR3 region: CASSVVRGPMFSYEQYF. The CDR3 nucleotides read TGTGCCAGCAGCGTAGTACGAGGGCCAATGTTCTCCTACGAGCAGTACTTC.

The genes are TRBV10-3 and TRBJ1-1, with a tentative D call TRBD1 (5 bases). Trimming stripped 0 bases from V and 5 bases from J, with 13 bases between. Germline values: CDR1 ENHRY, CDR2 SYGVKD. This CDR3 has 15 residues. The CDR3 is CAISESGLGRTEAFF. The CDR3 bases are TGTGCCATCAGTGAGTCGGGGCTGGGGAGGACTGAAGCTTTCTTT.

The rearrangement joins TRBV2 to TRBJ1-2, with D possibly TRBD1 on 6 matching bases. The CDR3 length is 14 residues. Germline assignment: CDR1 SNHLY and CDR2 FYNNEI. Trimming pared 4 bases from V and 4 bases from J, leaving 13 bases between. DNA of the CDR3: TGTGCCAGCAGTGCCAGAGGACAGTCCTATGGCTACACCTTC. Its protein product is CASSARGQSYGYTF.

The genes are TRBV30 and TRBJ2-3, with 7 bases that match TRBD1. Germline values: CDR1 GTSNPN, CDR2 SVGIG (reference sequence). The length of the CDR3 is 14 residues. Trimming removed 4 bases from V and 0 bases from J; junction bases left unmatched: 4. CDR3 amino acids: CAWTPGQSTDTQYF. The CDR3 region has the DNA TGTGCCTGGACACCGGGACAGAGCACAGATACGCAGTATTTT.

The chain is built from TRBV2 and TRBJ1-5; D is undetermined. V was pared by 8 bases and J by 3 bases, with 20 bases between. The length of the CDR3 is 16 residues. Germline values: CDR1 SNHLY, CDR2 FYNNEI. The CDR3 protein is CASAGLGRSSNQPQHF. CDR3 sequence (DNA): TGTGCCAGCGCGGGCCTAGGACGGTCATCCAATCAGCCCCAGCATTTT. Together with reference TRBV2 and TRBJ1-5, the CDR3 gives the full variable domain: EPEVTQTPSHQVTQMGQEVILRCVPISNHLYFYWYRQILGQKVEFLVSFYNNEISEKSEIFDDQFSVERPDGSNFTLKIRSTKLEDSAMYFCASAGLGRSSNQPQHFGDGTRLSIL.

The chain links TRBV3-1 (or the pseudogene TRBV3-2) to TRBJ2-7; tentatively, D is TRBD2 (5 bases). Germline loops: CDR1 LGHDT, CDR2 YNNKEL (reference sequence). The CDR3 is 16 residues long. The V end was cut by 1 base, the J end by 5 bases, with 18 bases between. The DNA for the CDR3 is TGTGCCAGCAGCCAAGGGAACTCTCCCCCGAGGGACGAGCAGTACTTC. The encoded protein is CASSQGNSPPRDEQYF.

This rearrangement joins TRBV4-1 to TRBJ1-2; 9 bases line up with TRBD1. Germline values: CDR1 MGHRA, CDR2 YSYEKL. V lost 0 bases, J lost 6 bases, and 8 bases stayed unmatched. This CDR3 spans 16 amino acids. CDR3 nucleotide sequence: TGCGCCAGCAGCCAAGACATGAGGGGACAGGGTAATGGCTACACCTTC. Translation: CASSQDMRGQGNGYTF.

In this sample, this clone turned up once. The chain is built from TRBV29-1 and TRBJ2-1; a possible D gene is TRBD2 (6 bases). CDR3 length: 13 amino acids. Germline CDR1 and CDR2: SQVTM and ANQGSEA. Trimming shortened V by 7 bases and J by 6 bases, and 16 bases separated the two germline ends. CDR3 amino acids: CSARRRERNEQFF. Written as DNA, the CDR3 is TGCAGCGCCCGGAGGAGGGAACGCAATGAGCAGTTCTTC.

The CDR3 region has the DNA TGTGCCATCGAATCTACAGGGAGTAGGGGCGATGGCTACACCTTC. It yields the protein CAIESTGSRGDGYTF. The rearrangement links TRBV24-1 to TRBJ1-2, with a tentative D call TRBD1 (6 bases). Germline CDR1 KGHDR, CDR2 SFDVKD. The CDR3 is 15 amino acids. Between the trimmed V and J ends, which lost 11 bases and 6 bases, there was a span of 24 bases.

V usage is TRBV5-4 and J usage is TRBJ2-3; TRBD2 might be the D (5 bases). The germline V gene encodes CDR1 SGHNT and CDR2 YYREEE (reference sequence). Deletions cut 0 bases from V and 1 base from J, with 9 bases between. The CDR3 has 15 residues. CDR3 DNA: TGTGCCAGCAGCTTGGCGGGGATCGGCACAGATACGCAGTATTTT. Amino acids: CASSLAGIGTDTQYF.

V is TRBV7-3 and J is TRBJ1-1; 7 bases agree with TRBD1. The germline gives CDR1 SGHTA, CDR2 FQGTGA. The ends lost 5 bases at V and 4 bases at J; junction bases unmatched: 7. The CDR3 is made up of 14 amino acids. The CDR3 sequence: CASSTTGESTEAFF. In DNA form, the CDR3 reads TGTGCCAGCAGCACTACAGGGGAATCCACTGAAGCTTTCTTT.

The J gene is TRBJ1-5, the V gene TRBV5-4; 8 bases agree with TRBD1. J lost 1 base, V lost 4 bases, and 7 bases had no gene match. The CDR3 totals 16 residues. Germline lookup yields CDR1 SGHNT and CDR2 YYREEE (reference sequence). Here the CDR3 DNA reads TGTGCCAGCAGCCTTGGATACAGGGGGAGCAATCAGCCCCAGCATTTT. Translated, it gives CASSLGYRGSNQPQHF.

The chain recombines TRBV24-1 with TRBJ1-2, with D maybe TRBD1 (5 bases). The V and J ends lost 4 bases and 8 bases respectively, with 13 bases between them. Per the germline V gene, CDR1 is KGHDR and CDR2 is SFDVKD. The CDR3 is made up of 13 amino acids. The CDR3 sequence: CATSDPSRGGYTF. For the CDR3, the DNA is TGTGCCACCAGTGACCCTTCGCGGGGGGGCTACACCTTC.

This chain links TRBV5-1 with TRBJ2-5, with 7 bases matching TRBD1. Trimming took 4 bases from V and 5 from J; bases not matched to a gene: 11. Germline V gene data show CDR1 as SGHRS and CDR2 as YFSETQ. The CDR3 extends over 15 amino acids. The CDR3 loop is CASSATAGGAETQYF. CDR3 nucleotide sequence: TGCGCCAGCAGCGCGACGGCAGGGGGTGCTGAGACCCAGTACTTC.

V gene TRBV11-2 combines with J gene TRBJ1-2, with D hard to call. This CDR3 has 15 residues. The germline gives CDR1 SGHAT, CDR2 FQNNGV. The ends were cut back, 3 bases at V and 6 bases at J, with 17 bases in the middle. This CDR3 reads CASSFTLATGHGYTF. For the CDR3, the DNA is TGTGCCAGCAGCTTTACCCTAGCTACGGGCCATGGCTACACCTTC.

The V gene is TRBV7-2, the J gene TRBJ1-1; the match to TRBD1 covers 11 bases. Germline CDR1 is SGHTA and CDR2 is FQGNSA. J lost 4 bases, V lost 1 base, and 11 bases had no gene match. CDR3 size: 18 residues. The CDR3 region has the DNA TGTGCCAGCAGCTTAGAGGGGACAGGGGGTGCCTGGAGCACTGAAGCTTTCTTT. Its protein product is CASSLEGTGGAWSTEAFF.

The V call is TRBV3-1 (or the pseudogene TRBV3-2), the J call TRBJ1-2; the match to TRBD1 covers 7 bases. V was clipped by 4 bases and J by 4 bases; unmatched bases: 3. The germline gives CDR1 LGHDT, CDR2 YNNKEL (reference sequence). CDR3 length: 13 residues. This chain's CDR3 is CASSRQGTYGYTF. The CDR3 DNA reads as TGTGCCAGCAGCCGACAGGGTACCTATGGCTACACCTTC.

The V and J genes are TRBV3-1 (or the pseudogene TRBV3-2) and TRBJ1-3; D is ambiguous. This CDR3 is 15 amino acids long. The ends were cut back, 0 bases at V and 0 bases at J, with 6 bases in the middle. Germline V CDR1 and CDR2: LGHDT, YNNKEL (reference sequence). As DNA, the CDR3 is TGTGCCAGCAGCCAAGATACGGTCTCTGGAAACACCATATATTTT. This encodes CASSQDTVSGNTIYF.

This clone showed up just once. The V and J genes are TRBV19 and TRBJ1-2; tentatively, D is TRBD1 (5 bases). The germline V and J ends were trimmed by 3 bases and 4 bases, with 15 bases remaining between them. This CDR3 comprises 15 residues. Germline assignment: CDR1 LNHDA and CDR2 SQIVND (reference sequence). CDR3 protein: CASSITGNMGYGYTF. CDR3 coding DNA: TGTGCCAGTAGTATCACAGGAAATATGGGCTATGGCTACACCTTC.

The chain uses TRBV19 and TRBJ1-4; D not resolved. The V gene lost 2 bases and the J gene lost 6 bases, with 13 bases spanning the gap. The CDR3 length is 15 residues. CDR1 is LNHDA, CDR2 SQIVND, per germline (reference sequence). The CDR3 sequence: CASSIIGLKDEKLFF. CDR3 coding DNA: TGTGCCAGTAGTATAATAGGACTTAAGGATGAAAAACTGTTTTTT.

The chain employs TRBV2 and TRBJ1-4; D is perhaps TRBD1 (5 bases). Per the germline V gene, CDR1 is SNHLY and CDR2 is FYNNEI. Trimming stripped 4 bases from V and 5 bases from J, with 14 bases between. CDR3 size: 15 residues. The CDR3 sequence is CASSGQGLMNEKLFF. CDR3 bases: TGTGCCAGCAGTGGTCAGGGACTGATGAATGAAAAACTGTTTTTT.